The 30 T cell receptor beta chains given below trace back to one sample, sequenced in a study of blood T cell repertoires in COVID-19. Sequencing was performed with immunoSEQ multiplex PCR; in TCRdb, only in-frame clones are kept and a portion is missing. This table holds roughly 400,000 clones, over 75% found once. Sequenced: PBMCs or T cells enriched from blood (not recorded which). The receptors were gathered from a man aged 30 to 39 who had recovered from COVID-19.

The CDR3 DNA reads TGTGCCACCAGTGGAGGTGATGGCTACACCTTC. The encoded protein is CATSGGDGYTF. This chain connects TRBV24-1 to TRBJ1-2; D unclear. Per the germline V gene, CDR1 is KGHDR and CDR2 is SFDVKD. The CDR3 spans 11 residues. Deletions cut 5 bases from V and 6 bases from J, with 6 bases between.

The rearrangement links TRBV7-9 to TRBJ1-1, with D perhaps matching TRBD1 (6 bases). Germline V CDR1 and CDR2: SEHNR, FQNEAQ (reference sequence). Trimming took 4 bases from V and 3 from J, leaving 18 bases between them. This CDR3 has 16 amino acids. This CDR3 is CASSSGQPAGYTEAFF. CDR3 nucleotides: TGTGCCAGCAGCTCGGGACAACCAGCGGGGTACACTGAAGCTTTCTTT.

The chain combines TRBV5-1 with TRBJ2-2; D might be TRBD1 (5 bases). The germline V gene encodes CDR1 SGHRS and CDR2 YFSETQ. This CDR3 region has 13 residues. The V end was cut by 5 bases, the J end by 3 bases, with 8 bases between. The chain's CDR3 is CASRDSDTGELFF. The CDR3 DNA follows: TGCGCCAGCAGAGACAGCGACACCGGGGAGCTGTTTTTT.

The V and J genes are TRBV27 and TRBJ2-3; D unresolved. With 4 bases removed from V and 3 bases from J, the gap between germline ends came to 8 bases. The germline V gene has CDR1 MNHEY and CDR2 SMNVEV (reference sequence). The CDR3 is 13 residues long. The chain's CDR3 is CASSSRVTDTQYF. Written as DNA, the CDR3 is TGTGCCAGCAGTTCTCGTGTAACAGATACGCAGTATTTT.

The rearrangement uses TRBV5-6 and TRBJ2-1, with 13 bases that match TRBD2. J lost 8 bases, V lost 4 bases, and 6 bases had no gene match. Germline CDR1 SGHDT, CDR2 YYEEEE. The CDR3 loop spans 15 amino acids. CDR3 in amino acids: CASSPTGLAGDEQFF. CDR3 nucleotide sequence: TGTGCCAGCAGCCCGACCGGACTAGCGGGAGATGAGCAGTTCTTC.

The rearrangement links TRBV2 to TRBJ2-1, with 8 bases fitting TRBD2. V lost 5 bases to trimming and J lost 3 bases; unmatched junction nucleotides: 3. The CDR3 spans 14 residues. Looked up from germline, CDR1 is SNHLY and CDR2 is FYNNEI. DNA of the CDR3: TGTGCCAGCAGTCGACTAGCGAGCTACAATGAGCAGTTCTTC. Residues: CASSRLASYNEQFF.

The chain employs TRBV15 and TRBJ2-3, with TRBD2 matching 7 bases. This CDR3 is 14 amino acids long. Germline trimming cut 8 bases from V and 5 bases from J; bases unmatched to any gene: 10. In germline, CDR1 is LNHNV, CDR2 YYDKDF (reference sequence). CDR3 sequence reads: CATAAGASRDTQYF. Here the CDR3 DNA reads TGTGCCACCGCGGCGGGAGCTAGTAGAGATACGCAGTATTTT.

A single count supports this clone. Other DNA sequences in the sample encode the same CDR3. CDR3 coding DNA: TGCGCCAGCAGCTCATCCTACGAGCAGTACTTC. This codes for CASSSSYEQYF. This chain connects TRBV5-1 to TRBJ2-7; no clear D. The germline V and J ends were trimmed by 3 bases and 1 base, with 2 bases remaining between them. Looked up from germline, CDR1 is SGHRS and CDR2 is YFSETQ. This CDR3 has 11 amino acids. Variable domain in full (rest from reference TRBV5-1 and TRBJ2-7): KAGVTQTPRYLIKTRGQQVTLSCSPISGHRSVSWYQQTPGQGLQFLFEYFSETQRNKGNFPGRFSGRQFSNSRSEMNVSTLELGDSALYLCASSSSYEQYFGPGTRLTVT.

The chain combines TRBV4-1 with TRBJ1-3; no reliable D call. This CDR3 is built from 13 residues. The V and J ends lost 6 bases and 4 bases respectively, with 10 bases between them. Germline values: CDR1 MGHRA, CDR2 YSYEKL. CDR3 in amino acids: CASSSPRGNTIYF. CDR3 in DNA: TGCGCCAGCAGTTCCCCCAGGGGAAACACCATATATTTT.

V is TRBV11-2 and J is TRBJ2-3; no clear D gene. The CDR3 is made up of 13 amino acids. The V end was cut by 3 bases, the J end by 5 bases, with 9 bases between. The germline V gene encodes CDR1 SGHAT and CDR2 FQNNGV. The CDR3 sequence: CASSFLAGDTQYF. The CDR3, as DNA: TGTGCCAGCAGCTTCTTAGCCGGAGATACGCAGTATTTT.

This chain joins TRBV27 and TRBJ1-6; possibly TRBD1 for D (5 bases). V lost 4 bases, J lost 5 bases, and 24 bases lay in between. Per the germline V gene, CDR1 is MNHEY and CDR2 is SMNVEV (reference sequence). The length of the CDR3 is 19 residues. This CDR3 reads CASSSLGGTVLWDNSPLHF. CDR3 coding DNA: TGTGCCAGCAGTTCCCTCGGGGGGACCGTGCTCTGGGATAATTCACCCCTCCACTTT.

This clone was seen a single time. The chain uses TRBV12-3 or TRBV12-4 and TRBJ2-5, with D tentatively TRBD2 (5 bases). Trimming removed 1 base from V and 7 bases from J, with 10 bases in between. The CDR3 is 13 residues long. The CDR3 DNA sequence: TGTGCCAGCAGTTTAGAGTCCGGAGGGACCCAGTACTTC. It codes for CASSLESGGTQYF.

As regards this clone: Other DNA sequences in this sample translate to the same CDR3. J is TRBJ1-4 and V is TRBV19; 9 nucleotides match TRBD1. V lost 3 bases and J lost 7; bases outside the gene matches: 3. CDR1 and CDR2 (germline): LNHDA, SQIVND (reference sequence). The CDR3 has 14 residues. CDR3 nucleotides: TGTGCCAGTAGTATCGGACAGGGGAGTGAAAAACTGTTTTTT. It codes for CASSIGQGSEKLFF.

This clone has just one count. This chain uses TRBV4-1 with TRBJ1-2; the D gene is possibly TRBD1 (6 bases). This CDR3 is 15 amino acids long. CDR1 and CDR2 from the germline V gene are MGHRA and YSYEKL. V was shortened by 4 bases and J by 4 bases, with 16 bases between the two germline ends. CDR3 in DNA: TGCGCCAGCAGCCCTCTGGTGGGACAAACCTATGGCTACACCTTC. Its translation: CASSPLVGQTYGYTF.

J is TRBJ2-2 and V is TRBV14; a possible D gene is TRBD2 (6 bases). There are 16 residues in the CDR3. Germline CDR1 SGHDN, CDR2 FVKESK. V was shortened by 2 bases and J by 8 bases, with 18 bases between the two germline ends. The DNA for the CDR3 is TGTGCCAGCAGCCAACGGGATTCGCGGGACGGTGGGGAGCTGTTTTTT. Amino acids: CASSQRDSRDGGELFF.

The J gene is TRBJ2-1, the V gene TRBV11-2, with 7 bases fitting TRBD2. CDR3 size: 15 residues. After removal of 5 bases from V and 6 bases from J, the junction contained 10 bases not matched to a gene. CDR1 is SGHAT and CDR2 is FQNNGV in the germline V gene. The CDR3 DNA sequence: TGTGCCAGCAGCCTTGGGGGGGGAGCTGCCAATGAGCAGTTCTTC. Its translation is CASSLGGGAANEQFF.

The chain carries TRBV7-2 and TRBJ2-1; TRBD1 agrees at 9 bases. CDR3 size: 14 residues. Germline V gene lookup returns CDR1 SGHTA and CDR2 FQGNSA. V was clipped by 5 bases and J by 4 bases; unmatched bases: 3. This chain's CDR3 is CASSPGTGYNEQFF. The DNA of the CDR3 is TGTGCCAGCAGCCCCGGGACAGGGTACAATGAGCAGTTCTTC.

This clone turned up a few times. Other DNA sequences in the sample encode the same CDR3. This sequence joins TRBV27 and TRBJ1-6; 8 bases are a match to TRBD1. This CDR3 is 13 amino acids long. CDR1 MNHEY and CDR2 SMNVEV come from the germline V gene (reference sequence). V trimming: 2 bases; J trimming: 10 bases; junction bases outside the gene matches: 1. The CDR3 DNA reads as TGTGCCAGCAGTTTACAGGGGGCCTCACCCCTCCACTTT. This encodes CASSLQGASPLHF.

The table lists this clone with a count of one. Within the sample, other DNA sequences also encode this same CDR3. The chain combines TRBV10-3 with TRBJ2-7, with D perhaps matching TRBD1 (6 bases). This CDR3 is 12 amino acids long. Germline assignment: CDR1 ENHRY and CDR2 SYGVKD. V lost 5 bases to trimming and J lost 4 bases, with 9 bases between them. CDR3 coding DNA: TGTGCCATCAGTTTACAGGGTTACGAGCAGTACTTC. As protein: CAISLQGYEQYF.

The chain links TRBV20-1 to TRBJ2-1, with TRBD2 as a possible D gene (5 bases). Per germline, CDR1 DFQATT and CDR2 SNEGSKA (reference sequence). With 6 bases removed from V and 10 bases from J, the gap between germline ends came to 13 bases. The CDR3 sequence is 11 residues long. The DNA of the CDR3 is TGCAGTGCCCCCGCCAGAGGGGAGCAGTTCTTC. As protein: CSAPARGEQFF.

This chain joins TRBV30 and TRBJ1-2, with a weak D call TRBD1 (6 bases). From germline, CDR1 is GTSNPN and CDR2 SVGIG (reference sequence). The CDR3 has 11 amino acids. Trimming stripped 2 bases from V and 7 bases from J, with 8 bases between. The CDR3 region has the DNA TGTGCCTGGAGTCCCAGGGGTGGCTACACCTTC. As protein: CAWSPRGGYTF.

V gene TRBV7-7 combines with J gene TRBJ1-5, with 10 nucleotides matching TRBD1. The germline CDR1 and CDR2 sequences are SSHAT and FNYEAQ (reference sequence). The CDR3 runs 16 residues. Trimming took 8 bases from V and 0 from J; bases not matched to a gene: 7. The CDR3 is CASWDRGGDSNQPQHF. DNA for the CDR3: TGTGCCAGCTGGGACAGGGGAGGCGATAGCAATCAGCCCCAGCATTTT. Using reference TRBV7-7 and TRBJ1-5 for the parts outside the CDR3, the full variable domain is GAGVSQSPRYKVTKRGQDVTLRCDPISSHATLYWYQQALGQGPEFLTYFNYEAQPDKSGLPSDRFSAERPEGSISTLTIQRTEQRDSAMYRCASWDRGGDSNQPQHFGDGTRLSIL.

This chain's CDR3 is CASSSRANNEQFF. In DNA, the CDR3 is TGTGCCAGCAGCTCCCGAGCTAACAATGAGCAGTTCTTC. This chain uses TRBV12-3 or TRBV12-4 with TRBJ2-1; D is unresolved. V was trimmed by 6 bases and J by 5 bases, leaving 11 bases between them. This CDR3 is 13 amino acids long.

The chain employs TRBV12-5 and TRBJ2-1; D unclear. Germline V gene data show CDR1 as LGHNT and CDR2 as FRNRAP. Trimming pared 6 bases from V and 9 bases from J, leaving 12 bases between. This CDR3 comprises 12 residues. CDR3 amino acids: CASGLPAGEQFF. CDR3 in DNA: TGTGCTAGTGGGCTTCCAGCAGGTGAGCAGTTCTTC. The variable domain in full, with the rest retrieved from reference TRBV12-5 and TRBJ2-1, is DARVTQTPRHKVTEMGQEVTMRCQPILGHNTVFWYRQTMMQGLELLAYFRNRAPLDDSGMPKDRFSAEMPDATLATLKIQPSEPRDSAVYFCASGLPAGEQFFGPGTRLTVL.

V and J are TRBV19 and TRBJ2-5; D is perhaps TRBD2 (5 bases). The CDR3 covers 14 residues. The germline V and J ends were trimmed by 8 bases and 2 bases, with 15 bases remaining between them. The germline CDR1 and CDR2 sequences are LNHDA and SQIVND (reference sequence). CDR3 sequence reads: CASRRTPQQETQYF. The CDR3 bases are TGTGCCAGTCGGAGGACCCCCCAGCAAGAGACCCAGTACTTC.

V usage is TRBV29-1 and J usage is TRBJ2-5; TRBD1 is a possible D gene (6 bases). The CDR3 consists of 12 residues. The V gene lost 7 bases and the J gene lost 1 base, with 10 bases spanning the gap. Germline V gene sequence: CDR1 SQVTM, CDR2 ANQGSEA. For the CDR3, the DNA is TGCAGCGCTGGACAGAGCCAAGAGACCCAGTACTTC. This codes for CSAGQSQETQYF.

This clone was recorded only once. The J gene is TRBJ2-7, the V gene TRBV18; perhaps TRBD2 as D (6 bases). The CDR3 runs to 19 residues. Deletions cut 1 base from V and 0 bases from J, with 22 bases between. The germline gives CDR1 KGHSH, CDR2 LQKENI. CDR3 amino acids: CASSPRGFSLGLPSYEQYF. In DNA, the CDR3 is TGTGCCAGCTCACCACGGGGGTTTTCGTTAGGACTACCCTCCTACGAGCAGTACTTC. The entire variable domain, with the rest obtained from reference TRBV18 and TRBJ2-7, is as follows: NAGVMQNPRHLVRRRGQEARLRCSPMKGHSHVYWYRQLPEEGLKFMVYLQKENIIDESGMPKERFSAEFPKEGPSILRIQQVVRGDSAAYFCASSPRGFSLGLPSYEQYFGPGTRLTVT.

This sequence joins TRBV5-6 and TRBJ1-1; D remains ambiguous. V was shortened by 3 bases and J by 2 bases, with 14 bases between the two germline ends. Per the germline V gene, CDR1 is SGHDT and CDR2 is YYEEEE. The CDR3 is 15 amino acids. CDR3 sequence: CASSWARNFNTEAFF. Written as DNA, the CDR3 is TGTGCCAGCAGCTGGGCGCGCAACTTTAACACTGAAGCTTTCTTT. Filled out from reference TRBV5-6 and TRBJ1-1, the complete variable domain reads DAGVTQSPTHLIKTRGQQVTLRCSPKSGHDTVSWYQQALGQGPQFIFQYYEEEERQRGNFPDRFSGHQFPNYSSELNVNALLLGDSALYLCASSWARNFNTEAFFGQGTRLTVV.

This chain uses TRBV29-1 with TRBJ2-1; the match to TRBD2 covers 8 bases. V shed 6 bases and J 1 base; nucleotides not matched to a gene: 2. Germline V CDR1 and CDR2: SQVTM, ANQGSEA. The CDR3 spans 13 residues. The CDR3 spells CSVSGGSYNEQFF. CDR3 nucleotides: TGCAGCGTCTCGGGAGGGTCCTACAATGAGCAGTTCTTC.

This chain connects TRBV7-6 to TRBJ1-1; TRBD1 matches 7 bases. The CDR3 has 19 residues. The germline V gene encodes CDR1 SGHVS and CDR2 FNYEAQ. The junction had 21 bases not matched to a gene; V was cut back by 1 base and J by 7 bases. Here the CDR3 DNA reads TGTGCCAGCAGCTTAGGAGGACCCAGGGTCCCCTGGGACAGAGGTGAAGCTTTCTTT. Residues: CASSLGGPRVPWDRGEAFF.